These 24 T cell receptor beta chains were all obtained from the same sample, sequenced in a study of CD8 T cells in ankylosing spondylitis. Each CDR3 protein gets one entry after TCRdb re-called the 5' RACE reads with MiXCR. The sample has 100,000 to 150,000 distinct CDR3 sequences; around 7% are singletons. What was sequenced was blood, either unsorted or a sorted T cell fraction (not recorded which). Receptor source: a male donor with ankylosing spondylitis or in good health (not recorded which).

This clonotype occurred many times. The chain recombines TRBV30 with TRBJ2-2, with D hard to call. This CDR3 is built from 13 residues. Per germline, CDR1 GTSNPN and CDR2 SVGIG (reference sequence). V shed 3 bases and J shed 1 base, with 6 bases lying between them. The CDR3 is CAWRRKNTGELFF. The DNA of the CDR3 is TGTGCCTGGAGGCGGAAGAACACCGGGGAGCTGTTTTTT.

This clonotype was seen at least ten times. The chain combines TRBV20-1 with TRBJ1-2, with D possibly TRBD1 on 5 matching bases. The V gene lost 5 bases and the J gene lost 5 bases, with 21 bases spanning the gap. The CDR3 has 15 residues. Germline CDR1 and CDR2: DFQATT and SNEGSKA (reference sequence). The CDR3 DNA sequence: TGCAGTGCTGCCCCGATGGAGGGGAGGTATTATGGCTACACCTTC. It encodes CSAAPMEGRYYGYTF.

This clonotype was counted at least ten times. This chain uses TRBV12-3 or TRBV12-4 with TRBJ2-3, with D unresolved. The CDR3 extends over 14 amino acids. Trimming removed 5 bases from V and 4 bases from J, with 13 bases in between. The CDR3 coding sequence is TGTGCCAGCAGTCAAACTCCGGGCGCAGATACGCAGTATTTT. This translates into CASSQTPGADTQYF.

This clonotype was found many times. The rearrangement joins TRBV30 to TRBJ2-1, with D hard to call. Trimming left V 2 bases short and J 6 bases short, with 11 bases between. The CDR3 covers 13 residues. Germline V gives CDR1 GTSNPN, CDR2 SVGIG (reference sequence). CDR3 loop: CAWSPGQSNEQFF. Here the CDR3 DNA reads TGTGCCTGGAGTCCCGGGCAGTCCAATGAGCAGTTCTTC. Together with reference TRBV30 and TRBJ2-1, the CDR3 gives the full variable domain: SQTIHQWPATLVQPVGSPLSLECTVEGTSNPNLYWYRQAAGRGLQLLFYSVGIGQISSEVPQNLSASRPQDRQFILSSKKLLLSDSGFYLCAWSPGQSNEQFFGPGTRLTVL.

This clonotype was counted ten times or more. The chain joins TRBV7-3 to TRBJ1-1; D is unclear. V lost 3 bases and J 1 base, leaving 12 bases between the germline ends. Germline CDR1 and CDR2: SGHTA and FQGTGA. The length of the CDR3 is 15 residues. CDR3 nucleotides: TGTGCCAGCAGCTTCGGCGGGAGGGAGAACACTGAAGCTTTCTTT. Its translation is CASSFGGRENTEAFF.

In its sample, this clonotype was seen many times. The chain employs TRBV5-1 and TRBJ1-4; possibly TRBD1 for D (5 bases). The ends were cut back, 0 bases at V and 7 bases at J, with 13 bases in the middle. Germline assignment: CDR1 SGHRS and CDR2 YFSETQ. This CDR3 spans 15 amino acids. CDR3 DNA sequence: TGCGCCAGCAGCTTGGAGCAGGGCGGCGGTGAAAAACTGTTTTTT. Its translation: CASSLEQGGGEKLFF.

This clonotype was seen at least ten times. The rearrangement uses TRBV5-1 and TRBJ1-1, with no clear D. The CDR3 length is 12 residues. Deletions cut 0 bases from V and 9 bases from J, with 9 bases between. CDR1 SGHRS and CDR2 YFSETQ come from the germline V gene. CDR3 loop: CASSLDAEQAFF. The DNA for the CDR3 is TGCGCCAGCAGCTTGGATGCCGAGCAAGCTTTCTTT.

This clonotype was observed a handful of times. The chain links TRBV19 to TRBJ1-1; D is uncertain. This CDR3 spans 15 amino acids. Germline V gene lookup returns CDR1 LNHDA and CDR2 SQIVND (reference sequence). The germline V and J ends were trimmed by 3 bases and 1 base, with 12 bases remaining between them. CDR3 in amino acids: CASSMPGRGNTEAFF. The CDR3 bases are TGTGCCAGTAGTATGCCCGGGCGGGGGAACACTGAAGCTTTCTTT.

This clonotype was seen at least ten times. The rearrangement uses TRBV5-1 and TRBJ2-4, with TRBD1 matching over 9 bases. This CDR3 comprises 15 residues. From germline, CDR1 is SGHRS and CDR2 YFSETQ. Trimming at V came to 4 bases and at J to 7 bases, leaving 9 bases not matched to a gene. CDR3 region: CASSRGQGGVNIQYF. The CDR3 coding sequence is TGCGCCAGCAGCAGGGGACAGGGAGGTGTGAACATTCAGTACTTC.

This clonotype was found many times. The chain couples TRBV5-6 to TRBJ2-5, with D hard to call. Germline V gene data show CDR1 as SGHDT and CDR2 as YYEEEE. The length of the CDR3 is 15 residues. The ends were cut back, 1 base at V and 0 bases at J, with 10 bases in the middle. The CDR3 sequence: CASSLRAQYQETQYF. The CDR3 region has the DNA TGTGCCAGCAGCTTGAGGGCACAGTACCAAGAGACCCAGTACTTC.

This clonotype is deemed medium-sized (0.01 to 0.1%). The chain recombines TRBV10-2 with TRBJ2-4; D unclear. With 0 bases removed from V and 14 bases from J, the gap between germline ends came to 8 bases. Germline V CDR1 and CDR2: WSHSY, SAAADI. The CDR3 runs 11 residues. CDR3 in DNA: TGCGCCAGCAGTGAGTCGATGATAGAGTACTTC. This gives the protein CASSESMIEYF.

This clonotype was detected many times. The rearrangement uses TRBV28 and TRBJ1-2, with a weak D call TRBD1 (5 bases). This CDR3 is built from 12 residues. Germline-derived CDR1 and CDR2 are MDHEN and SYDVKM. V was trimmed by 10 bases and J by 4 bases, leaving 13 bases between them. For the CDR3, the DNA is TGTGCCATCCGCCGGGGGTCCTATGGCTACACCTTC. Translating gives CAIRRGSYGYTF.

This clonotype was counted ten times or more. V gene TRBV28 combines with J gene TRBJ2-3, with TRBD2 matching 8 bases. V was pared by 5 bases and J by 0 bases, with 4 bases of the junction left unmatched. Germline values: CDR1 MDHEN, CDR2 SYDVKM. The CDR3 length is 15 residues. The chain's CDR3 is CASSMTSASTDTQYF. Here the CDR3 DNA reads TGTGCCAGCAGTATGACTAGCGCAAGCACAGATACGCAGTATTTT.

Only a few counts were recorded for this clonotype. This chain connects TRBV20-1 to TRBJ1-1, with 8 bases fitting TRBD1. J gave up 5 bases and V 2 bases, and 7 bases lay outside the gene matches. Germline CDR1 and CDR2: DFQATT and SNEGSKA (reference sequence). The length of the CDR3 is 14 residues. The CDR3 DNA sequence: TGCAGTGCTAGATTTGGACAGGGCCAAACTGAAGCTTTCTTT. It specifies CSARFGQGQTEAFF.

This clonotype appeared many times. The chain uses TRBV6-5 and TRBJ1-1; D unresolved. CDR1 and CDR2 from the germline V gene are MNHEY and SVGAGI. The CDR3 loop spans 15 amino acids. The V end lost 2 bases, the J end lost 7 bases, and 17 bases lay between the germline ends. The DNA for the CDR3 is TGTGCCAGCAGTTACCCAGGTTTGGGTGTCGATGAAGCTTTCTTT. Its protein product is CASSYPGLGVDEAFF.

This clonotype appeared many times. The chain links TRBV7-3 to TRBJ1-1; D is ambiguous. V was clipped by 2 bases and J by 0 bases, with 4 bases between them. Germline values: CDR1 SGHTA, CDR2 FQGTGA. This CDR3 spans 13 amino acids. The CDR3 coding sequence is TGTGCCAGCAGCTTATCGGTGAACACTGAAGCTTTCTTT. This sequence encodes CASSLSVNTEAFF.

The sample holds many counts of this clonotype. The V gene is TRBV18, the J gene TRBJ1-5, with D possibly TRBD1 on 5 matching bases. Germline CDR1 reads KGHSH; CDR2 reads LQKENI. This CDR3 is 14 amino acids long. The V and J ends lost 3 bases and 7 bases respectively, with 13 bases between them. This CDR3 is CASSPRGDEQPQHF. CDR3 DNA: TGTGCCAGCTCACCGAGGGGTGATGAGCAGCCCCAGCATTTT.

The table lists this clonotype with a count of one. The CDR3 spells CASSGQGIGQPQHF. CDR3 DNA sequence: TGTGCCAGCTCAGGACAGGGGATTGGACAGCCCCAGCATTTT. This chain connects TRBV18 to TRBJ1-5; the match to TRBD1 covers 9 bases. The V segment lost 5 bases and the J segment 7 bases; nucleotides outside the gene matches: 6. The V gene's germline CDR1 is KGHSH and CDR2 LQKENI. The length of the CDR3 is 14 residues.

This clonotype showed up many times. This chain links TRBV3-2 with TRBJ1-6. TRBV3-2 has pseudogene status. The CDR3 runs to 19 residues. DNA of the CDR3: TGTGCCAGCAGCCAAGAGGATCCCCAAACCCTCTCCTATAATTCACCCCTCCACTTT. Its translation: CASSQEDPQTLSYNSPLHF.

This clonotype was detected many times. V gene TRBV18 combines with J gene TRBJ1-1; a weak D match, TRBD1 (5 bases). In germline, CDR1 is KGHSH, CDR2 LQKENI. The V gene lost 0 bases and the J gene lost 3 bases, with 8 bases spanning the gap. The CDR3 consists of 14 residues. The DNA for the CDR3 is TGTGCCAGCTCACCACCGGGGACTTACACTGAAGCTTTCTTT. This encodes CASSPPGTYTEAFF.

Ten or more counts support this clonotype. V and J are TRBV5-1 and TRBJ1-2; no clear D gene. This CDR3 is built from 14 residues. The V gene's germline CDR1 is SGHRS and CDR2 YFSETQ. The V gene lost 0 bases and the J gene lost 2 bases, with 8 bases spanning the gap. The CDR3 loop reads CASSLASNNYGYTF. Written as DNA, the CDR3 is TGCGCCAGCAGCTTGGCTTCAAACAACTATGGCTACACCTTC.

The sample holds many counts of this clonotype. The chain is built from TRBV7-9 and TRBJ1-4; D ambiguous. Germline-derived CDR1 and CDR2 are SEHNR and FQNEAQ (reference sequence). The CDR3 runs 11 residues. V was shortened by 5 bases and J by 7 bases, with 5 bases between the two germline ends. The CDR3 nucleotides are TGTGCCAGCAGCGCTAGTGAAAAACTGTTTTTT. Translating it yields CASSASEKLFF.

This clonotype was seen repeatedly, ten times or more. This chain connects TRBV6-6 to TRBJ1-5; TRBD1 aligns across 10 bases. This CDR3 spans 12 amino acids. J was trimmed by 9 bases and V by 9 bases; bases with no gene match: 5. Germline CDR1 and CDR2: MNHNY and SVGAGI (reference sequence). The CDR3 DNA follows: TGTGCCAGTGGGACAGGGGAGGGGCCCCAGCATTTT. It encodes CASGTGEGPQHF.

This clonotype was counted many times. The J gene is TRBJ2-7, the V gene TRBV7-8; a possible D gene is TRBD1 (6 bases). The V gene lost 0 bases and the J gene lost 5 bases, with 17 bases spanning the gap. The CDR3 has 16 amino acids. CDR1 and CDR2 (germline): SGHVS, FQNEAQ. DNA of the CDR3: TGTGCCAGCAGCTTAGCCTGGACAGTGGGCGGCGACGAGCAGTACTTC. This sequence encodes CASSLAWTVGGDEQYF.